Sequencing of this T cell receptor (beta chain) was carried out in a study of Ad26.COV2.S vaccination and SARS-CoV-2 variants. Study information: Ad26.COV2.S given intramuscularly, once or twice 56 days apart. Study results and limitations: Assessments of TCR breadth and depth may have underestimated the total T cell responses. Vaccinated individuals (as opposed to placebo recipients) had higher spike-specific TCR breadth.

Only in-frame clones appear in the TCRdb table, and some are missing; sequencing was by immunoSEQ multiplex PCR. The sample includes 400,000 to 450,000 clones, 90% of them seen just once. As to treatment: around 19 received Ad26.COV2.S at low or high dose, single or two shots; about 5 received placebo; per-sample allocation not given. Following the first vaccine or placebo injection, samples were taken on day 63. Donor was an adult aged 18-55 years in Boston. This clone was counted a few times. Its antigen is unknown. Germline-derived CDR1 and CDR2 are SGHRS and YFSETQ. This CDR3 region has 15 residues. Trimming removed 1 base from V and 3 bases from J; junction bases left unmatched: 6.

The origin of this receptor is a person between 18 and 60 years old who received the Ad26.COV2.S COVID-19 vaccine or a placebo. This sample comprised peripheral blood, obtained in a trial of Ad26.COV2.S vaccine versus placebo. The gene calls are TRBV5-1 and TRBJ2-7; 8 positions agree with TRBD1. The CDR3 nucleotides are TGCGCCAGCAGCTTGTTCCGGACAGGGAGCTACGAGCAGTACTTC. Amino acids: CASSLFRTGSYEQYF.